A selection of T cell receptor beta chains follows, all from one sample in a study of T cell clones after liver transplantation. Libraries were prepared by immunoSEQ multiplex PCR; TCRdb keeps only in-frame clonotypes and omits some of them. This sample yields 50,000 or so clones, of which less than 90% are seen a single time; 13% to 15% belongs to the top ten. Sample: CD8+ T cells from blood, taken 12 months after liver transplant. These receptors came from a human patient who received a liver transplant. Some of the T cells might come from the graft donor. The CDR3 runs from the conserved cysteine through the conserved F or W. The D gene is left open where the match is weak. A clone size is listed for some rows: how often the clone was seen (once, few, many), or a class if it is expanded.

16 | TRBJ2-1 | - | - | TRBV6-1 | TGTGCCAGCAGTGGGGCGTCCAGCGGCTCCTACAATGAGCAGTTCTTC | CASSGASSGSYNEQFF
12 | TRBJ1-2 | TRBD1 | once | TRBV29-1 | TGCAGCGGATCGACAGGGAGAGATGGCTACACCTTC | CSGSTGRDGYTF
14 | TRBJ2-1 | - | once | TRBV4-1 | TGCGCCAGCAGCCAAGATCTCCCCGCGGGAGAGCAGTTCTTC | CASSQDLPAGEQFF
15 | TRBJ1-5 | - | - | TRBV5-1 | TGCGCCAGCAGCCCGGGAAATGTGCCTTTGGATCCCCAGCATTTT | CASSPGNVPLDPQHF
17 | TRBJ1-5 | - | - | TRBV7-6 | TGTGCCAGCAGCTTAGCTCCCGTCGACAGCGTAAATCAGCCCCAGCATTTT | CASSLAPVDSVNQPQHF
14 | TRBJ2-1 | TRBD2 | - | TRBV7-2 | TGTGCCAGCAGAAGACTAGCGGGAGTGGTTGAGCAGTTCTTC | CASRRLAGVVEQFF
16 | TRBJ1-2 | TRBD1 | - | TRBV27 | TGTGCCAGCAGTTCCGACCCGACAGGGGGCACCTATGGCTACACCTTC | CASSSDPTGGTYGYTF
12 | TRBJ2-3 | - | once | TRBV6-6 | TGTGCCAGCAGTTACGTGGGGGATACGCAGTATTTT | CASSYVGDTQYF
14 | TRBJ2-3 | TRBD1 | - | TRBV5-1 | TGCGCCAGCAGCACGGGACAGGGTACAGATACGCAGTATTTT | CASSTGQGTDTQYF
14 | TRBJ2-3 | - | once | TRBV11-2 | TGTGCCAGCAGCTTAACCACTAGCACAGATACGCAGTATTTT | CASSLTTSTDTQYF